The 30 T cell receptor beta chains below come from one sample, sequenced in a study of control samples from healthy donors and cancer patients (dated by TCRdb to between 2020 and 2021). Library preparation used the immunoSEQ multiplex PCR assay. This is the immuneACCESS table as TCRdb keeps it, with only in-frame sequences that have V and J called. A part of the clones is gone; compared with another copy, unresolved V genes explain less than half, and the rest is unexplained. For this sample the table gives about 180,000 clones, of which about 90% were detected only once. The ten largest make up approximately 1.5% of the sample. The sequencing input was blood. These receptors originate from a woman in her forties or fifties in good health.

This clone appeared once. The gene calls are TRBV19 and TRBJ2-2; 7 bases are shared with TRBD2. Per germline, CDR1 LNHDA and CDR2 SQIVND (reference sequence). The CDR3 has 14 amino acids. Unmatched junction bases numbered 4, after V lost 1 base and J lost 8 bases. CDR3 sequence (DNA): TGTGCCAGTAGTATAGGGCGGGAGATAGGGGAGCTGTTTTTT. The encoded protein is CASSIGREIGELFF.

CDR3 in amino acids: CASSDRTGQNTIYF. The CDR3 DNA reads TGTGCCAGCAGTGACAGGACAGGTCAGAACACCATATATTTT. The V and J genes are TRBV2 and TRBJ1-3, with 7 bases that match TRBD1. This CDR3 comprises 14 residues. The germline gives CDR1 SNHLY, CDR2 FYNNEI. V was pared by 3 bases and J by 7 bases, with 6 bases of the junction left unmatched.

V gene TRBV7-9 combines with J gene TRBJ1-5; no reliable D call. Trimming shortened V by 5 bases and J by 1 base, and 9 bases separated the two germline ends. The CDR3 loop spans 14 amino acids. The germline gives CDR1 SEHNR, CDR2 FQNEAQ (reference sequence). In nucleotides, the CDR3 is TGTGCCAGCAGCGAATCTGGGAGCAATCAGCCCCAGCATTTT. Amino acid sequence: CASSESGSNQPQHF.

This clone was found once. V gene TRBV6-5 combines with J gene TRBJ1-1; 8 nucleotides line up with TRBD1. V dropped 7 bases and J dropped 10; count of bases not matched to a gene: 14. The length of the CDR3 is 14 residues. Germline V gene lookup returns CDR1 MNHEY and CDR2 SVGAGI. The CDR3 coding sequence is TGTGCCAGCATTCTAAGAGCAGGGGGCGTAGGAGCTTTCTTT. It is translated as CASILRAGGVGAFF.

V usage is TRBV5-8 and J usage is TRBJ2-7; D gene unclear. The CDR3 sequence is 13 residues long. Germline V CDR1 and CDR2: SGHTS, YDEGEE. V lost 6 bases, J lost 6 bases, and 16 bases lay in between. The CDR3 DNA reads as TGTGCCAGCAAATTGAAGGGTTTTGGCGAGCAGTACTTC. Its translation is CASKLKGFGEQYF. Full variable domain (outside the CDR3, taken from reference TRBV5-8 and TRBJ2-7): EAGVTQSPTHLIKTRGQQATLRCSPISGHTSVYWYQQALGLGLQFLLWYDEGEERNRGNFPPRFSGRQFPNYSSELNVNALELEDSALYLCASKLKGFGEQYFGPGTRLTVT.

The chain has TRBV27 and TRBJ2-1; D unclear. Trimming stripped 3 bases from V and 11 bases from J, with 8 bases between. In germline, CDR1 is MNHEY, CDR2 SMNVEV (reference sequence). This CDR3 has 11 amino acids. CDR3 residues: CASSFGSKQFF. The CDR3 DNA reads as TGTGCCAGCAGTTTTGGCTCAAAGCAGTTCTTC.

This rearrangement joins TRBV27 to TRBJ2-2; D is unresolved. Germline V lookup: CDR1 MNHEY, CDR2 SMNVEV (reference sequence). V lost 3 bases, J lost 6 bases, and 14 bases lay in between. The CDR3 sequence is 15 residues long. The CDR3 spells CASSFAIGLSGELFF. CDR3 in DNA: TGTGCCAGCAGTTTCGCGATCGGGTTATCCGGGGAGCTGTTTTTT.

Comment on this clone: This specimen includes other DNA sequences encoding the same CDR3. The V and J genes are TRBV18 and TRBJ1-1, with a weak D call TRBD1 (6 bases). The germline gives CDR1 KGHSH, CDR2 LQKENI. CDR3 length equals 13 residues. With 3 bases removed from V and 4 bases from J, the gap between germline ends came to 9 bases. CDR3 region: CASSPQGRTEAFF. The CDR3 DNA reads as TGTGCCAGCTCACCTCAGGGGCGCACTGAAGCTTTCTTT.

CDR3 residues: CASSSFSGQRNEKLFF. The CDR3 DNA reads TGTGCCAGCAGCTCGTTTTCAGGACAGAGAAATGAAAAACTGTTTTTT. V is TRBV7-9 and J is TRBJ1-4; possibly TRBD1 for D (6 bases). This CDR3 has 16 amino acids. Between the trimmed V and J ends, which lost 4 bases and 5 bases, there was a span of 17 bases. The germline V gene has CDR1 SEHNR and CDR2 FQNEAQ (reference sequence).

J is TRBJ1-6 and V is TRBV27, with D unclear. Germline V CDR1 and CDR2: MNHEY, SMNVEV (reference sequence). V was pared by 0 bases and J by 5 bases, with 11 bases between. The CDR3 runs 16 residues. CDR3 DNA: TGTGCCAGCAGTTTATCGTGGGCGGGGAATAATTCACCCCTCCACTTT. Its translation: CASSLSWAGNNSPLHF.

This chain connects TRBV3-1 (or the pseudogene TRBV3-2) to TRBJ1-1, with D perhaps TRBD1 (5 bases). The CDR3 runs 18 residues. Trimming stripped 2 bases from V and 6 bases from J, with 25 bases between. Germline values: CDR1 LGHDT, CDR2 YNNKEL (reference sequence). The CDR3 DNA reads TGTGCCAGCAGCCAACTCCCCTTAACGGGGCTTGGTTTAGCTGAAGCTTTCTTT. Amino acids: CASSQLPLTGLGLAEAFF.

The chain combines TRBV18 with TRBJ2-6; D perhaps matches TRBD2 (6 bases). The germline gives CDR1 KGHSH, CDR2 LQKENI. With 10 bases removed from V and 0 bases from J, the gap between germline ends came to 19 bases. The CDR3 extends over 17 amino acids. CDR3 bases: TGTGCCACCGCCGGAGGGGCGCAGTTCTCTGGGGCCAACGTCCTGACTTTC. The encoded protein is CATAGGAQFSGANVLTF.

The CDR3 DNA sequence: TGTGCCAGCAGCAGCACTAGCGGGGGGGGTACCTACGAGCAGTACTTC. It yields the protein CASSSTSGGGTYEQYF. The chain recombines TRBV7-8 with TRBJ2-7; 13 bases are a match to TRBD2. Germline lookup yields CDR1 SGHVS and CDR2 FQNEAQ. This CDR3 comprises 16 residues. Trimming removed 5 bases from V and 2 bases from J; junction bases left unmatched: 6.

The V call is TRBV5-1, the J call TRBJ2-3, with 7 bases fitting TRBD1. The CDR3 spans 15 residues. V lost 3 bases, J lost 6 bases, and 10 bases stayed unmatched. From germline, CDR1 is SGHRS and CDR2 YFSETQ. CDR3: CASSYTGALTDTQYF. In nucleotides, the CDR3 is TGCGCCAGCAGCTATACAGGGGCCCTGACCGATACGCAGTATTTT.

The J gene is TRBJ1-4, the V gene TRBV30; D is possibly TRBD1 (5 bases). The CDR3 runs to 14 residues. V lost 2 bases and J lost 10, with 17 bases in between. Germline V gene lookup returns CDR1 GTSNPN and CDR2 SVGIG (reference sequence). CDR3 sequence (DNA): TGTGCCTGGAGTCAGACCACAGGCACGTCAAAACTGTTTTTT. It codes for CAWSQTTGTSKLFF. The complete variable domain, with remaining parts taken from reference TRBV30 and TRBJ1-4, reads SQTIHQWPATLVQPVGSPLSLECTVEGTSNPNLYWYRQAAGRGLQLLFYSVGIGQISSEVPQNLSASRPQDRQFILSSKKLLLSDSGFYLCAWSQTTGTSKLFFGSGTQLSVL.

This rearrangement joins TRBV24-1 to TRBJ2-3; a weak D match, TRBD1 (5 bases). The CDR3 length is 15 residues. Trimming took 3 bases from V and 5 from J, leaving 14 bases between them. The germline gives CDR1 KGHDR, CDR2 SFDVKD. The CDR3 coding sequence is TGTGCCACCAGTGATCCCCGGACATACGGAGATACGCAGTATTTT. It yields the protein CATSDPRTYGDTQYF.

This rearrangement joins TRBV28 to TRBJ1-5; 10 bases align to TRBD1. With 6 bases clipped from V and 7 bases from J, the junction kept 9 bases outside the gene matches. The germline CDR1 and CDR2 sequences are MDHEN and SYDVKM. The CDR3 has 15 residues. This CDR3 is CASRGQGRIGQPQHF. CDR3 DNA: TGTGCCAGCAGGGGACAGGGGAGGATAGGGCAGCCCCAGCATTTT.

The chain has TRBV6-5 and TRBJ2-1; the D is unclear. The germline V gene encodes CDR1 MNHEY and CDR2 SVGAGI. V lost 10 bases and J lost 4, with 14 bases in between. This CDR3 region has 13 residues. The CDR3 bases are TGTGCCACCAGGCACCAGCTTTACAATGAGCAGTTCTTC. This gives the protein CATRHQLYNEQFF.

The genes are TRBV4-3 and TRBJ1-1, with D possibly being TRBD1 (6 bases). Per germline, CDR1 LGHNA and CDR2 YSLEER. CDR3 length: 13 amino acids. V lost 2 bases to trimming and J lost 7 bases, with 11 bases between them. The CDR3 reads CASSQLQGYEAFF. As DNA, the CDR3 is TGCGCCAGCAGCCAACTACAGGGCTATGAAGCTTTCTTT.

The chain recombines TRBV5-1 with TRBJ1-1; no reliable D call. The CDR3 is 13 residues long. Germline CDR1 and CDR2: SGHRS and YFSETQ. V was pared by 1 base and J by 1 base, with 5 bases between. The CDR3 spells CASSLSKNTEAFF. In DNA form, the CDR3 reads TGCGCCAGCAGCTTGTCTAAGAACACTGAAGCTTTCTTT.

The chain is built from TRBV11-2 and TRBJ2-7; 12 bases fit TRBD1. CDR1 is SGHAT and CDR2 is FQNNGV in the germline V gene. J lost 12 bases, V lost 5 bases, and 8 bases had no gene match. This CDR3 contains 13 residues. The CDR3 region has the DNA TGTGCCAGCAGCGTCGGGACAGGGGGCGATGGGTACTTC. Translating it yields CASSVGTGGDGYF.

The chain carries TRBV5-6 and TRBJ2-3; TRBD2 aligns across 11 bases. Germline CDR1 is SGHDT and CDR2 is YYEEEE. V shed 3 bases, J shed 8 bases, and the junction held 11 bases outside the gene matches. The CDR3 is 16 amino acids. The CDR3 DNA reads TGTGCCAGCAGCTCCTTCCTAGCGGGGGGTGGCCTTACGCAGTATTTT. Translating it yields CASSSFLAGGGLTQYF.

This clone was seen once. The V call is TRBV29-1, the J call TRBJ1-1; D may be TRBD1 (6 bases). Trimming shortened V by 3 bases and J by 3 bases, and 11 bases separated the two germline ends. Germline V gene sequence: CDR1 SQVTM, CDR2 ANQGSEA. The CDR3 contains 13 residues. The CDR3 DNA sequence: TGCAGCGTTGATGGGGGGGGGCACACTGAAGCTTTCTTT. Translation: CSVDGGGHTEAFF.

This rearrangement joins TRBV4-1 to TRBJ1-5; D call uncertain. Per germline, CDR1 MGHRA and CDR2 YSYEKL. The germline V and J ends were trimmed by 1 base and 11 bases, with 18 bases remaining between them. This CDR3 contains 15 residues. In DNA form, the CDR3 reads TGCGCCAGCAGCCAAGGGGCCAGCAGGTTACTCGCCCAGCATTTT. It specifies CASSQGASRLLAQHF.

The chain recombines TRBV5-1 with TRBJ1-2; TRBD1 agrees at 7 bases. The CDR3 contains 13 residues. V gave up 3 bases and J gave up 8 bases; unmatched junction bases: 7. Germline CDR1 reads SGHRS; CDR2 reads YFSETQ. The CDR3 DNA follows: TGCGCCAGCAGCTCGGAGGGACAGATCGGCTACACCTTC. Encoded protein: CASSSEGQIGYTF.

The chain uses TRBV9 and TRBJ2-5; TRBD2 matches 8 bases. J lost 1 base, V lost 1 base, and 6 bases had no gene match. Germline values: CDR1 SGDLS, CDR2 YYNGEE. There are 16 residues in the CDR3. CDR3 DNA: TGTGCCAGCAGCGTAATCAGCGGGGGCTCCCAAGAGACCCAGTACTTC. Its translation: CASSVISGGSQETQYF.

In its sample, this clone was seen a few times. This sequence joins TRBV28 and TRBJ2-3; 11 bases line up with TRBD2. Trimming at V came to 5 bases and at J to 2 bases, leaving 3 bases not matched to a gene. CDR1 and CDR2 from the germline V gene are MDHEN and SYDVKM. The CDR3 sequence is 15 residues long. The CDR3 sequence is CASSPTSGATDTQYF. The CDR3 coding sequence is TGTGCCAGCAGTCCGACTAGCGGGGCCACAGATACGCAGTATTTT. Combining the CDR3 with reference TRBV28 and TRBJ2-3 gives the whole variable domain DVKVTQSSRYLVKRTGEKVFLECVQDMDHENMFWYRQDPGLGLRLIYFSYDVKMKEKGDIPEGYSVSREKKERFSLILESASTNQTSMYLCASSPTSGATDTQYFGPGTRLTVL.

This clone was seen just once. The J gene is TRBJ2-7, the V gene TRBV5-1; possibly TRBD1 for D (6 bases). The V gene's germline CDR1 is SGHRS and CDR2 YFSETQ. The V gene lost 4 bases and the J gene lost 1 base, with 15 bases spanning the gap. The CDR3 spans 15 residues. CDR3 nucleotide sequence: TGCGCCAGCAGCCCGGACAGTGTGTCATCCTACGAGCAGTACTTC. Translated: CASSPDSVSSYEQYF.

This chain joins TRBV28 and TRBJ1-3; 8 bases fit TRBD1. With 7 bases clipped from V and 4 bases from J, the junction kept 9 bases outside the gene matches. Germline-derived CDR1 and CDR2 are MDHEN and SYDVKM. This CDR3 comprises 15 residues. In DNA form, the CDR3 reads TGTGCCAGCATTACAGGGGGTTCCTCCGGAAACACCATATATTTT. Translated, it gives CASITGGSSGNTIYF.

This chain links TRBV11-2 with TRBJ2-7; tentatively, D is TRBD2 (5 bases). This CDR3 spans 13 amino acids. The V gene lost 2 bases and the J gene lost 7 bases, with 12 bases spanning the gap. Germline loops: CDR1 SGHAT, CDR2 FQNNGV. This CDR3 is CASSLRPRGEQYF. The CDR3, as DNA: TGTGCCAGCAGCTTAAGACCCCGGGGAGAGCAGTACTTC.